This record looks at one T cell receptor beta chain sequence and its context. The antigen remains undetermined. The CDR3 consists of 13 residues. The germline gives CDR1 SGHVS, CDR2 FNYEAQ. The V end lost 5 bases, the J end lost 3 bases, and 11 bases lay between the germline ends. Profiled with immunoSEQ multiplex PCR; TCRdb holds only in-frame clones, not every one. The sample consists of 50,000 or so clones, less than 95% of them appearing once. At baseline, cycle 4 day 1, and cycle 7 day 1, blood was sampled. The data originate from a study of OX40 agonist ivuxolimab in advanced cancers. General study findings and limits: In CD8+ T cells, expanded clones were on average more numerous than in CD4+.

The sample here was CD4+ or CD8+ T cells sorted from blood, taken in a trial of the OX40 agonist ivuxolimab. This TCR derives from an adult with an advanced solid tumor such as melanoma, head and neck, liver or kidney cancer. This chain uses TRBV7-6 with TRBJ2-7; weak D call: TRBD1 (5 bases). CDR3 region: CASSLHQGYEQYF. The CDR3 region has the DNA TGTGCCAGCAGCCTACACCAGGGCTACGAGCAGTACTTC.